The clone carrying this T cell receptor (beta chain) was recorded a few times. Its antigen is still unknown. TCR beta CDR3 regions were amplified from RNA transcripts. TCR CDR3 underwent first-round RT-PCR with the HTBI primer set. TCRdb analysed the multiplex PCR reads with MiXCR anew, one entry per CDR3 protein. The data show a few hundred thousand distinct CDR3 sequences, under 15% seen once. This sample is drawn from a study of T cells in Graves' hyperthyroidism and ophthalmopathy. Graves' hyperthyroidism without ophthalmopathy progression within 18 months was termed stable. Patients aged 18 to 65 with hyperthyroidism were newly diagnosed, with duration under 2 months. Source material for PBMCs was more than 9.5 ml fresh peripheral blood. The CDR3 runs 15 residues. J was trimmed by 3 bases and V by 6 bases; bases with no gene match: 5. Germline-derived CDR1 and CDR2 are MNHEY and SVGEGT. Study outcomes and limitations: Blood held most thyroid clonotypes expanded above 0.001 frequency.

Sequenced material: blood. The chain has TRBV6-2 or TRBV6-3 and TRBJ2-3, with TRBD2 matching over 11 bases. The clonotype was recovered from a woman in her 30s with Graves' hyperthyroidism. This CDR3 is CASRTSGSRTDTQYF. In DNA, the CDR3 is TGTGCCAGCAGAACTAGCGGGAGTCGGACAGATACGCAGTATTTT.